This T cell receptor (beta chain) derives from a study of cytomegalovirus exposure and HLA in healthy donors. The PCR had 60 Vbeta and 13 Jbeta primers. TCRdb's copy holds only in-frame clones and misses some; the assay was immunoSEQ multiplex PCR. The sample includes some 130,000 clones, about 81% of them seen just once. J was trimmed by 2 bases and V by 5 bases; bases with no gene match: 6. Per germline, CDR1 SGHTA and CDR2 FQGTGA. This CDR3 region has 15 residues. V is TRBV7-3 and J is TRBJ2-1, with TRBD1 matching 7 bases. The clonotype originates from a man aged 25 to 45 in good health and CMV-seronegative. Sequencing used PBMCs. The CDR3 DNA is TGTGCCAGCAGCCGCGGACAGGCAACCTACAATGAGCAGTTCTTC. This encodes CASSRGQATYNEQFF.